Below are 27 T cell receptor beta chains sequenced from a single sample in a study of beta chain features in type 1 diabetes. Study-wide results and limits: A moderate, significant TCRB CDR3 shortening appeared in type 1 diabetes across four CD4+ subsets.

Sequencing targeted expressed TCRB transcripts, as all isolated RNA had been reverse transcribed. Clones were read by immunoSEQ multiplex PCR, and TCRdb kept only the in-frame ones, dropping some. The sample lists 65,000 to 85,000 clones; 45% to 50% were seen once. For these TCRs, the target antigens are not known. The sample was central memory CD4+ T cells from blood. The origin of the receptors is a man between 25 and 39 years old with type 1 diabetes.

The chain combines TRBV7-6 with TRBJ2-7; 7 bases are shared with TRBD1. This CDR3 contains 14 residues. Germline-derived CDR1 and CDR2 are SGHVS and FNYEAQ. V was pared by 2 bases and J by 3 bases, with 4 bases of the junction left unmatched. The CDR3 DNA is TGTGCCAGCAGCTTACAGGGACAGAACTACGAGCAGTACTTC. This gives the protein CASSLQGQNYEQYF. Supplemented by reference TRBV7-6 and TRBJ2-7, the full variable domain reads GAGVSQSPRYKVTKRGQDVALRCDPISGHVSLYWYRQALGQGPEFLTYFNYEAQQDKSGLPNDRFSAERPEGSISTLTIQRTEQRDSAMYRCASSLQGQNYEQYFGPGTRLTVT.

The rearrangement joins TRBV11-3 to TRBJ2-2; perhaps TRBD2 as D (6 bases). Trimming took 5 bases from V and 4 from J, leaving 11 bases between them. CDR3 length: 14 residues. Germline CDR1 and CDR2: SGHNT and YENEEA. CDR3 coding DNA: TGTGCCAGCAGCGTGACTAGGAGCACCGGGGAGCTGTTTTTT. Its translation is CASSVTRSTGELFF. The whole variable domain, filled in from reference TRBV11-3 and TRBJ2-2, reads EAGVVQSPRYKIIEKKQPVAFWCNPISGHNTLYWYLQNLGQGPELLIRYENEEAVDDSQLPKDRFSAERLKGVDSTLKIQPAELGDSAVYLCASSVTRSTGELFFGEGSRLTVL.

The V and J genes are TRBV7-9 and TRBJ1-1; no firm D call. V was pared by 2 bases and J by 0 bases, with 7 bases between. This CDR3 spans 14 amino acids. Per germline, CDR1 SEHNR and CDR2 FQNEAQ (reference sequence). The CDR3 DNA is TGTGCCAGCAGCTTAAGCGCAATGAACACTGAAGCTTTCTTT. Translated, it gives CASSLSAMNTEAFF.

The rearrangement uses TRBV6-6 and TRBJ2-7, with TRBD1 matching over 7 bases. This CDR3 is built from 14 residues. The V gene end was trimmed by 4 bases and the J gene end by 2 bases; junction bases not matched to a gene: 5. CDR1 is MNHNY and CDR2 is SVGAGI in the germline V gene (reference sequence). The CDR3 here is CASSSPGTAYEQYF. CDR3 nucleotide sequence: TGTGCCAGCAGTTCCCCCGGGACAGCCTACGAGCAGTACTTC.

This clone has more than one count but fewer than ten. The J gene is TRBJ1-2, the V gene TRBV15, with D uncertain. Germline CDR1 is LNHNV and CDR2 is YYDKDF (reference sequence). The CDR3 spans 14 residues. Trimming removed 1 base at V and 5 bases at J, with 11 bases between. The CDR3 nucleotides read TGTGCCACCAGCAGAGTGGCGGACTCGTATGGCTACACCTTC. It encodes CATSRVADSYGYTF.

In its sample, this clone was seen a few times. The V call is TRBV5-1, the J call TRBJ2-3; 7 nucleotides agree with TRBD1. V shed 3 bases, J shed 1 base, and the junction held 2 bases outside the gene matches. This CDR3 comprises 14 residues. Germline values: CDR1 SGHRS, CDR2 YFSETQ. DNA of the CDR3: TGCGCCAGCAGCTCTCAGGGGGGCACAGATACGCAGTATTTT. It yields the protein CASSSQGGTDTQYF.

The chain links TRBV5-1 to TRBJ1-6; D is uncertain. Germline V gives CDR1 SGHRS, CDR2 YFSETQ. This CDR3 region has 15 residues. V lost 4 bases and J 6 bases, leaving 14 bases between the germline ends. CDR3 region: CASSRREVFNSPLHF. The CDR3 bases are TGCGCCAGCAGCCGGAGGGAGGTGTTTAATTCACCCCTCCACTTT. Looking up the rest from reference TRBV5-1 and TRBJ1-6 gives the full variable domain: KAGVTQTPRYLIKTRGQQVTLSCSPISGHRSVSWYQQTPGQGLQFLFEYFSETQRNKGNFPGRFSGRQFSNSRSEMNVSTLELGDSALYLCASSRREVFNSPLHFGNGTRLTVT.

This chain connects TRBV7-2 to TRBJ2-1; unclear D gene. V was shortened by 1 base and J by 11 bases, with 12 bases between the two germline ends. Germline CDR1 is SGHTA and CDR2 is FQGNSA. The CDR3 covers 13 residues. CDR3 sequence reads: CASSLGAEKKQFF. The CDR3 DNA reads TGTGCCAGCAGCTTAGGGGCAGAGAAGAAGCAGTTCTTC.

This clone occurred a few times. The gene calls are TRBV2 and TRBJ2-2; D may be TRBD2 (6 bases). CDR1 SNHLY and CDR2 FYNNEI come from the germline V gene. Trimming cost V 3 bases and J 0 bases, with 11 bases left between them. This CDR3 has 16 residues. This CDR3 reads CASSEAGTSNTGELFF. Here the CDR3 DNA reads TGTGCCAGCAGTGAGGCCGGGACTTCGAACACCGGGGAGCTGTTTTTT.

The V and J genes are TRBV7-8 and TRBJ2-3; D not certain. The germline V gene encodes CDR1 SGHVS and CDR2 FQNEAQ. The CDR3 sequence is 13 residues long. V was shortened by 0 bases and J by 4 bases, with 5 bases between the two germline ends. This CDR3 is CASSLAGSDTQYF. The CDR3 nucleotides are TGTGCCAGCAGCTTAGCCGGTTCAGATACGCAGTATTTT. Using reference TRBV7-8 and TRBJ2-3 for the parts outside the CDR3, the full variable domain is GAGVSQSPRYKVAKRGQDVALRCDPISGHVSLFWYQQALGQGPEFLTYFQNEAQLDKSGLPSDRFFAERPEGSVSTLKIQRTQQEDSAVYLCASSLAGSDTQYFGPGTRLTVL.

The chain employs TRBV10-3 and TRBJ2-3, with TRBD2 matching over 14 bases. The germline V gene encodes CDR1 ENHRY and CDR2 SYGVKD. V dropped 4 bases and J dropped 6; count of bases not matched to a gene: 9. This CDR3 has 17 residues. The CDR3 protein is CAISGGTSGRGADTQYF. The DNA of the CDR3 is TGTGCCATCAGTGGGGGGACTAGCGGGAGAGGTGCGGATACGCAGTATTTT.

The chain carries TRBV5-4 and TRBJ1-2, with 9 bases that match TRBD1. Trimming cost V 3 bases and J 4 bases; bases outside gene matches: 13. The CDR3 length is 17 residues. The V gene's germline CDR1 is SGHNT and CDR2 YYREEE (reference sequence). CDR3 in DNA: TGTGCCAGCAGCTCGCCCCATACAGGGGGCGGAGGCTATGGCTACACCTTC. Translation: CASSSPHTGGGGYGYTF.

The rearrangement joins TRBV5-4 to TRBJ2-6, with 12 positions matching TRBD1. The CDR3 extends over 17 amino acids. Trimming cost V 4 bases and J 2 bases; bases outside gene matches: 4. Germline V gene lookup returns CDR1 SGHNT and CDR2 YYREEE (reference sequence). CDR3 coding DNA: TGTGCCAGCAGCAAGGGACAGGGGGCAACTGGGGCCAACGTCCTGACTTTC. Residues: CASSKGQGATGANVLTF.

The CDR3 DNA follows: TGCAGCGTTGACGGGGGTAGATATGAGCAGTTCTTC. Residues: CSVDGGRYEQFF. This rearrangement joins TRBV29-1 to TRBJ2-1; possibly TRBD2 for D (6 bases). The germline V gene has CDR1 SQVTM and CDR2 ANQGSEA. This CDR3 is 12 amino acids long. V was shortened by 3 bases and J by 8 bases, with 11 bases between the two germline ends.

The V and J genes are TRBV18 and TRBJ2-2; possibly TRBD1 for D (6 bases). Between the trimmed V and J ends, which lost 3 bases and 4 bases, there was a span of 9 bases. The CDR3 sequence is 14 residues long. Germline V CDR1 and CDR2: KGHSH, LQKENI. The CDR3 coding sequence is TGTGCCAGCTCACCGGGGGCGACCACCGGGGAGCTGTTTTTT. Translated, it gives CASSPGATTGELFF. The entire variable domain, with the rest obtained from reference TRBV18 and TRBJ2-2, is as follows: NAGVMQNPRHLVRRRGQEARLRCSPMKGHSHVYWYRQLPEEGLKFMVYLQKENIIDESGMPKERFSAEFPKEGPSILRIQQVVRGDSAAYFCASSPGATTGELFFGEGSRLTVL.

The chain carries TRBV5-1 and TRBJ2-5; the match to TRBD1 covers 7 bases. Germline loops: CDR1 SGHRS, CDR2 YFSETQ. This CDR3 comprises 13 residues. Losses at the gene ends were 6 bases for V and 2 bases for J; bases not matched to a gene: 4. CDR3 coding DNA: TGCGCCAGCACCGAACAGGGGCAAGAGACCCAGTACTTC. The encoded protein is CASTEQGQETQYF.

This clone was seen only a few times. J is TRBJ2-7 and V is TRBV29-1; 8 bases match TRBD1. CDR3 length equals 11 residues. Germline CDR1 reads SQVTM; CDR2 reads ANQGSEA. Germline trimming cut 6 bases from V and 2 bases from J; bases unmatched to any gene: 0. CDR3: CSVGQAYEQYF. CDR3 nucleotides: TGCAGCGTGGGACAGGCCTACGAGCAGTACTTC.

The chain recombines TRBV6-5 with TRBJ1-5; tentative D call: TRBD1 (5 bases). The germline gives CDR1 MNHEY, CDR2 SVGAGI. The CDR3 is 14 amino acids. V lost 6 bases and J lost 6, with 15 bases in between. The CDR3 region is CASSPAGVSQPQHF. DNA of the CDR3: TGTGCCAGCAGCCCGGCGGGGGTGAGTCAGCCCCAGCATTTT.

The chain combines TRBV6-6 with TRBJ2-1, with 10 positions matching TRBD2. In germline, CDR1 is MNHNY, CDR2 SVGAGI (reference sequence). The CDR3 loop spans 16 amino acids. Trimming took 2 bases from V and 7 from J; bases not matched to a gene: 8. In DNA form, the CDR3 reads TGTGCCAGCAGTTACCCTAGCGGGGGCTCGGGGAATGAGCAGTTCTTC. The encoded protein is CASSYPSGGSGNEQFF.

The V gene is TRBV11-2, the J gene TRBJ1-1, with D perhaps TRBD1 (5 bases). The CDR3 totals 17 residues. Germline CDR1 SGHAT, CDR2 FQNNGV. V lost 4 bases to trimming and J lost 1 base, with 19 bases between them. CDR3 residues: CASSYKTASITNTEAFF. The CDR3 region has the DNA TGTGCCAGCAGCTACAAGACAGCTTCCATTACGAACACTGAAGCTTTCTTT.

The chain carries TRBV5-1 and TRBJ2-3, with a weak D call TRBD2 (5 bases). The CDR3 loop spans 13 amino acids. Trimming pared 4 bases from V and 4 bases from J, leaving 10 bases between. Germline assignment: CDR1 SGHRS and CDR2 YFSETQ. CDR3 in DNA: TGCGCCAGCAGCCGGGAAGGCGCAGATACGCAGTATTTT. Its protein is CASSREGADTQYF.

There are a few counts of this clone. The chain couples TRBV4-1 to TRBJ2-7, with a possible D match to TRBD2 (6 bases). V gave up 1 base and J gave up 12 bases, with 16 bases separating them. Germline CDR1 and CDR2: MGHRA and YSYEKL. The CDR3 has 13 residues. CDR3 sequence (DNA): TGCGCCAGCAGCCAAGGGGGGGAGACCCTTCCGTACTTC. Amino acid sequence: CASSQGGETLPYF.

The chain joins TRBV7-9 to TRBJ1-2; 10 nucleotides agree with TRBD1. V shed 5 bases and J 9 bases; nucleotides not matched to a gene: 6. CDR1 SEHNR and CDR2 FQNEAQ come from the germline V gene (reference sequence). The CDR3 totals 13 residues. The CDR3 nucleotides are TGTGCCAGCAGCCCAGGACAGGGGGGGAGCTACACCTTC. Amino acids: CASSPGQGGSYTF.

This clone has more than one count but fewer than ten. The rearrangement uses TRBV5-1 and TRBJ1-1, with 9 bases that match TRBD1. From germline, CDR1 is SGHRS and CDR2 YFSETQ. Trimming at V came to 1 base and at J to 5 bases, leaving 6 bases not matched to a gene. The CDR3 spans 15 residues. The CDR3 nucleotides are TGCGCCAGCAGCTTGACGGGACAGGGAAATACTGAAGCTTTCTTT. Its translation is CASSLTGQGNTEAFF. Drawing the rest from reference TRBV5-1 and TRBJ1-1, the complete variable domain is KAGVTQTPRYLIKTRGQQVTLSCSPISGHRSVSWYQQTPGQGLQFLFEYFSETQRNKGNFPGRFSGRQFSNSRSEMNVSTLELGDSALYLCASSLTGQGNTEAFFGQGTRLTVV.

This clone was picked up a small number of times. The CDR3 sequence: CASSPTSGNYEQYF. The CDR3, as DNA: TGCGCCAGCAGCCCAACATCCGGGAACTACGAGCAGTACTTC. J is TRBJ2-7 and V is TRBV5-1, with D tentatively TRBD2 (5 bases). The CDR3 has 14 residues. Per the germline V gene, CDR1 is SGHRS and CDR2 is YFSETQ. V was clipped by 4 bases and J by 3 bases, with 14 bases between them.

This clone was detected a few times. The chain joins TRBV14 to TRBJ2-1, with D perhaps TRBD1 (5 bases). V lost 0 bases and J lost 4, with 13 bases in between. Germline assignment: CDR1 SGHDN and CDR2 FVKESK. CDR3 length: 16 amino acids. CDR3 in amino acids: CASSQDVGQGYNEQFF. As DNA, the CDR3 is TGTGCCAGCAGCCAAGATGTCGGGCAGGGTTACAATGAGCAGTTCTTC.

On this clone itself: Mismatch with germline at one junction end may stem from a read error. This chain links TRBV30 with TRBJ2-7; TRBD1 matches at 7 bases. This CDR3 comprises 13 residues. Germline CDR1 GTSNPN, CDR2 SVGIG (reference sequence). The CDR3 here is CAWSRTGTREQYF. The CDR3 DNA is TGTGCGTGGAGCCGGACAGGAACGAGGGAGCAGTACTTC.